This T cell receptor beta chain stems from a study of CD4 T cells in relation to SARS-CoV-2 and coronaviruses (dated by TCRdb to about 2021). Describing the broader study: In the ViraFEST assay, PBMCs were cultured with antigen for about 11 days, after which TCR beta CDR3s were sequenced to identify clonal expansions specific to the antigen. Using patient-derived lymphoblastoid cell lines, the shared crossreactive spike epitopes were mapped to their HLA restriction. The negative reference condition was either a culture with an HIV-1 Nef peptide pool or a culture with no peptide. At the level of individual TCR clonotypes, the study measured memory CD4+ T cell crossreactivity between SARS-CoV-2 spike protein and common cold coronavirus spike proteins. Samples from a few pre-COVID donors and the naive versus memory experiments were sequenced with the Adaptive Biotechnologies TCR-sequencing kit; other data were Illumina-based. For other donors in the study, expansion assays were sequenced with a different, Illumina-based TCR-beta assay.

Receptor libraries were prepared by the immunoSEQ multiplex PCR assay. As for the authors' bioinformatics: During preprocessing, nonproductive sequences were discarded, as were any CDR3s that did not begin with C, did not end with F or W, or were shorter than 7 amino acids. Antigen-specific clonotypes were called with the MANAFEST web app on the basis of expansion relative to the reference and to other culture wells. To be counted as positive, a clone had to show significant expansion compared with the reference culture, at an FDR below 0.05, in 2 of 3 replicate wells. To be called positive, a clone also had to show significant expansion compared with every other tandem well and an odds ratio greater than 5. CDR3 homology was measured as pairwise Levenshtein distance, computed with the stringdist R package after trimming three terminal residues from each end. The source is immuneACCESS, and TCRdb retained only in-frame sequences with V and J called. Part of the clones is not carried over; for the studies checked, unresolved V genes explain less than half of this, and the remainder is unexplained. The V and J calls and the clone size are those of that table, but D and trimming were determined from the DNA. In this sample the table shows about 28,000 clones, about 79% of which occur a single time. In total, the top ten clones hold under 25% of the sample.

Broader findings and caveats from the paper: No donor contributed both pre-pandemic and post-infection samples, which limited tracing the source of pre-existing responses. Crossreactivity analysis was centred on spike protein, so crossreactivity against other viral proteins was not assessed. Approximately 69% of donors had memory CD4+ clonotypes that crossrecognized SARS-CoV-2 and at least one common cold coronavirus spike. Crossreactive clones showed significantly weaker SARS-CoV-2-driven expansion than monoreactive clones, consistent with antigenic imprinting. Small numbers of patients and of tested TCRs limited the study.

Points on this clone: Its antigen remains undetermined. No base quality values were provided; no much bigger clone lies one nucleotide off.

V trim: 1 base; J trim: 8 bases; unmatched bases: 8. Reading the germline V gene gives CDR1 SGHVS and CDR2 FQNEAQ. Including cysteine and phenylalanine, the CDR3 has 16 amino acids. Of the read, only the CDR3 DNA is kept; its 48 bases are in frame from base 1. CD4+ T cells from unexposed donors were collected before the COVID-19 pandemic (2011-2018). After around ten days of culture, CD4+ T cells were isolated with the EasySep CD4+ T cell isolation kit. As cell number allowed, CD4+ T cells from unexposed donors were tested for reactivity to SARS-CoV-2 S and N and to four common cold coronavirus spike pools. Each well held some 1.9 million PBMCs cultured in IMDM containing around 5% human AB serum and 10 IU/ml IL-2. Half of the culture medium was replaced with fresh IL-2-containing medium on days 3 and 7. In general, every peptide culture condition was set up in three replicate wells. Leukapheresis product for the unexposed donors was bought commercially. PBMCs were isolated from leukapheresis product or whole blood by Ficoll-Paque PLUS gradient centrifugation. PBMCs were either cryopreserved at -140 degrees C or used fresh in the expansion assay. The QIAamp Micro DNA Kit was used to extract genomic DNA from the CD4+ T cells.

The specimen sequenced was CD4+ T cells from PBMCs, cultured in vitro. The sequence was obtained from a human donor in good health. The chain joins TRBV7-8 to TRBJ2-1, and 10 junction bases match TRBD2. The CDR3 reads CASSLDSLAGIDEQFF. At the DNA level, the sequence is TGTGCCAGCAGCTTAGATTCACTAGCGGGAATCGATGAGCAGTTCTTC.